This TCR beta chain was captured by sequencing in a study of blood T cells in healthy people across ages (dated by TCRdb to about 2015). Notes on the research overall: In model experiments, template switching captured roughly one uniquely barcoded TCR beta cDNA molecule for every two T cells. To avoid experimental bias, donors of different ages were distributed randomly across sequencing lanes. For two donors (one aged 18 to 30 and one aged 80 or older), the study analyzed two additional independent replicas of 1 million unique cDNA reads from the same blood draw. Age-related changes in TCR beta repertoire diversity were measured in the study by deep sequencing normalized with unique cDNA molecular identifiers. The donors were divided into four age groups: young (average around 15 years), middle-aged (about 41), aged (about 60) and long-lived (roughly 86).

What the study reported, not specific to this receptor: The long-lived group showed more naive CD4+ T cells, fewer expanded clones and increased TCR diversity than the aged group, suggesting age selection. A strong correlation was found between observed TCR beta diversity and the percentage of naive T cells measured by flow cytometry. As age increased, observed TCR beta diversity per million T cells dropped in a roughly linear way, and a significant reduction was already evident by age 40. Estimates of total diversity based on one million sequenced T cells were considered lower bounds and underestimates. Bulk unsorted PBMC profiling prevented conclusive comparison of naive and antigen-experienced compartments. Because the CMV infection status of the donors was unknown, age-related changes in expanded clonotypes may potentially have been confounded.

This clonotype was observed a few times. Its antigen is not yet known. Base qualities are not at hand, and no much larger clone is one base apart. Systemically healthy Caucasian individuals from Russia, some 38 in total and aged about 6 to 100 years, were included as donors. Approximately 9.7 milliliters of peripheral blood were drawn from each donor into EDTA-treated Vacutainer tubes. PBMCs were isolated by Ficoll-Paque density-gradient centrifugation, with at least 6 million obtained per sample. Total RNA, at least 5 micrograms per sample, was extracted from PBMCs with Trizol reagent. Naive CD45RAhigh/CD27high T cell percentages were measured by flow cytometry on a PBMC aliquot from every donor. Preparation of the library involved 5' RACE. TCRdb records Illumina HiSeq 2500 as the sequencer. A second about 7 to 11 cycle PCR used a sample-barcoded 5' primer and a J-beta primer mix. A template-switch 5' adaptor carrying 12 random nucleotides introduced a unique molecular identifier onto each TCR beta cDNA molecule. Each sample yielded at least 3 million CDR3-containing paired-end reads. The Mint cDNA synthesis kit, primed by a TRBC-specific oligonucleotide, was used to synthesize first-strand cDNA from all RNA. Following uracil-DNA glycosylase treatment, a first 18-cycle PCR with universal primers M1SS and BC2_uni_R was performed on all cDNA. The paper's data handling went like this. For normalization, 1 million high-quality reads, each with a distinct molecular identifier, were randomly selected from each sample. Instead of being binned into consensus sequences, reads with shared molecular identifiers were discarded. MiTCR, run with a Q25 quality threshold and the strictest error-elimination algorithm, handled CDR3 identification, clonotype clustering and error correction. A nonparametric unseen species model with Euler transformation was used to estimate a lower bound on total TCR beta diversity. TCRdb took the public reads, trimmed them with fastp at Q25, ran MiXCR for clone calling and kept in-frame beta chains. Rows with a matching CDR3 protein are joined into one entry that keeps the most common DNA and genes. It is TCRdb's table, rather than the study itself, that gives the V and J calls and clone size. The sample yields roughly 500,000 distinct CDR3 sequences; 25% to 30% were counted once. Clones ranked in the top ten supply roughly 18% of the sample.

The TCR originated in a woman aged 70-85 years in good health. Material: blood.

This receptor carries the CDR3 CASSSRRQGFGYTF. The DNA reads TGTGCCAGCAGCTCGAGGAGGCAGGGGTTTGGCTACACCTTC. This chain is built from TRBV7-2 and TRBJ1-2, with TRBD1 perhaps the D gene, on 6 matching bases. Trimming takes 4 bases from V and 7 bases from J, and the germline ends sit 16 bases apart. The CDR3 numbers 14 residues from cysteine through phenylalanine. The kept DNA is CDR3 alone, 42 bases in frame from the first base. The germline V gene gives CDR1 as SGHTA and CDR2 as FQGNSA.